A selection of T cell receptor beta chains follows, all from one sample in a study of blood T cell repertoires in COVID-19. The protocol was immunoSEQ multiplex PCR, while the TCRdb copy is restricted to in-frame clones and leaves out a portion. The table has around 250,000 clones, around 84% seen once. Sequenced input: PBMCs or T cells enriched from blood (not recorded which). All receptors derive from a woman between 50 and 59 years old who had been exposed to COVID-19. Each CDR3 is given with its conserved first and last residue. Each record gives: clone size, J gene, V gene, CDR3 protein. Some rows have no size entry. The others give once, few or many, or a class for an expanded clone.

>.|TRBJ1-1|TRBV19
CASSGVRMNTEAFF
>.|TRBJ1-1|TRBV7-9
CASSFRGAFF
>.|TRBJ1-1|TRBV9
CASSVVPGGLRNTEAFF
>.|TRBJ1-6|TRBV6-5
CASSYSTGGNSPLHF
>.|TRBJ2-7|TRBV11-2
CASSLEAGTSYEQYF
>.|TRBJ1-3|TRBV7-3
CASSYSGGNTIYF
>.|TRBJ1-4|TRBV18
CASSRAGTGREKLFF
>.|TRBJ1-3|TRBV9
CASSSDAGTISGNTIYF
>few|TRBJ2-4|TRBV29-1
CSVGHRGDIQYF
>.|TRBJ1-2|TRBV5-6
CASSLAHLSIYGYTF
>.|TRBJ2-5|TRBV5-5
CASSLEGLAAETQYF
>.|TRBJ2-7|TRBV29-1
CSVGYRTAEQYF
>.|TRBJ1-5|TRBV2
CASRVTGSEGYNQPQHF
>.|TRBJ2-4|TRBV7-9
CASSGTGSIQYF
>.|TRBJ1-1|TRBV10-3
CAISEEEGTEAFF
>.|TRBJ2-3|TRBV11-2
CASSRPGLSDTQYF